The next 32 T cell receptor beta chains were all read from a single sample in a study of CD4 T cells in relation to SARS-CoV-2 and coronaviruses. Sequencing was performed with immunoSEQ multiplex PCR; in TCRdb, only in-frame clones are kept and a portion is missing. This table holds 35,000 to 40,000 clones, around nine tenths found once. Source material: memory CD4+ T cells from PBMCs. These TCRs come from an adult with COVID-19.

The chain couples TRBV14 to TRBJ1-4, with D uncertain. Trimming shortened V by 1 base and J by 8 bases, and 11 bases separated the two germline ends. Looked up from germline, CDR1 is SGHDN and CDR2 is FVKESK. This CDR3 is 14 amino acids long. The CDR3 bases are TGTGCCAGCAGCCAAGTGAGCCTCGGGGAAAAACTGTTTTTT. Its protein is CASSQVSLGEKLFF.

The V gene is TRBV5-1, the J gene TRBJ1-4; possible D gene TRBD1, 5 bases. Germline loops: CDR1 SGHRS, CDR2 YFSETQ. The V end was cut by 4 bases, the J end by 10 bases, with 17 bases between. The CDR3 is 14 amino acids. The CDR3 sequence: CASSATGAGGKLFF. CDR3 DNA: TGCGCCAGCAGCGCCACAGGAGCCGGCGGAAAACTGTTTTTT.

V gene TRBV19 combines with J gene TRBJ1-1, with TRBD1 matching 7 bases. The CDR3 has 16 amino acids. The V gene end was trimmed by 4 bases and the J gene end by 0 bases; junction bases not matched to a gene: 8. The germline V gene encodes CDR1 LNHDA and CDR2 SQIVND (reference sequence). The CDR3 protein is CASSSGDRDMNTEAFF. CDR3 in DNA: TGTGCCAGTAGTAGTGGGGACAGAGACATGAACACTGAAGCTTTCTTT.

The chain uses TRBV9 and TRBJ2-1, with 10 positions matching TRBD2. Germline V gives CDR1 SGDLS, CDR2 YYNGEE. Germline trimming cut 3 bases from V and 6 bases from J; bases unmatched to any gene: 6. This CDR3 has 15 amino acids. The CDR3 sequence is CASSAGTSVANEQFF. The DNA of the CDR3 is TGTGCCAGCAGCGCCGGGACTAGCGTAGCCAATGAGCAGTTCTTC. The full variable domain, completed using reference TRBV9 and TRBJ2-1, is DSGVTQTPKHLITATGQRVTLRCSPRSGDLSVYWYQQSLDQGLQFLIQYYNGEERAKGNILERFSAQQFPDLHSELNLSSLELGDSALYFCASSAGTSVANEQFFGPGTRLTVL.

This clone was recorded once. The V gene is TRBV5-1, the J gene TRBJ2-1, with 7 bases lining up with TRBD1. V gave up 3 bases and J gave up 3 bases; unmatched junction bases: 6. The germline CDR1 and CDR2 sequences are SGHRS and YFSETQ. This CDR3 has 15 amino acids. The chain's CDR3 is CASSSLQGSYNEQFF. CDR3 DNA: TGCGCCAGCAGCTCACTACAGGGGAGCTACAATGAGCAGTTCTTC.

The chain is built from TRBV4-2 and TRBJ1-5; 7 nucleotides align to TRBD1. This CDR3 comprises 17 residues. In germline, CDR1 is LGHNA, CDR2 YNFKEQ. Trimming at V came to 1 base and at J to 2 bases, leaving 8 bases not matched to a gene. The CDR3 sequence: CASSQGAGGIGNQPQHF. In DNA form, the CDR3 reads TGTGCCAGCAGCCAAGGGGCAGGGGGTATCGGCAATCAGCCCCAGCATTTT.

This CDR3 reads CASSSTPSYEQYF. Written as DNA, the CDR3 is TGTGCCAGCAGCTCGACTCCCTCCTACGAGCAGTACTTC. The chain recombines TRBV7-2 with TRBJ2-7; D is unclear. The CDR3 runs to 13 residues. The V and J ends lost 4 bases and 0 bases respectively, with 7 bases between them. Germline V gives CDR1 SGHTA, CDR2 FQGNSA.

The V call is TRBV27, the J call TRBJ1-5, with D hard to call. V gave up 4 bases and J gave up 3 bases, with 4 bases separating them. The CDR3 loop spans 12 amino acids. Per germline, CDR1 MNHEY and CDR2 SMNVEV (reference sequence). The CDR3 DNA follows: TGTGCCAGCAGTTCGATCAATCAGCCCCAGCATTTT. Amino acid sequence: CASSSINQPQHF.

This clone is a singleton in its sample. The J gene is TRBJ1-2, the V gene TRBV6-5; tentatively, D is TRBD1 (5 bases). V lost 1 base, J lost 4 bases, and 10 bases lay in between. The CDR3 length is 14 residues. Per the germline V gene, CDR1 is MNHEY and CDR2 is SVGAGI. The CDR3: CASSYFRVGYGYTF. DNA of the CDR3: TGTGCCAGCAGTTACTTCAGGGTTGGCTATGGCTACACCTTC.

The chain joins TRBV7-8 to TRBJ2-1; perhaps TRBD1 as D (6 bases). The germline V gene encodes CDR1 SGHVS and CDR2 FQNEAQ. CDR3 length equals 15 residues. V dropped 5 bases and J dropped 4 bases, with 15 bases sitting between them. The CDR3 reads CASSTPRTVYNEQFF. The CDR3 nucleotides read TGTGCCAGCAGCACCCCCCGGACAGTATACAATGAGCAGTTCTTC.

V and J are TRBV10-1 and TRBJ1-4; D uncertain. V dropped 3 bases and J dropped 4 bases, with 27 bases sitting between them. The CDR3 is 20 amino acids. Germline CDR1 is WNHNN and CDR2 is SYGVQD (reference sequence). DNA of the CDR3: TGCGCCAGCAGTGACTCAGGTGCTAGTGATTCTCGTCGAGGTAATGAAAAACTGTTTTTT. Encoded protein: CASSDSGASDSRRGNEKLFF.

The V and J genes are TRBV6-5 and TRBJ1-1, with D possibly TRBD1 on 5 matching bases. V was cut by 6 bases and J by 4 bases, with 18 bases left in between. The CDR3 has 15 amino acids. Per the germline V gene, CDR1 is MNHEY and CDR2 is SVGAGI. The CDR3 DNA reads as TGTGCCAGCAGACCCCGGTCTGGGGGTGGCACTGAAGCTTTCTTT. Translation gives CASRPRSGGGTEAFF.

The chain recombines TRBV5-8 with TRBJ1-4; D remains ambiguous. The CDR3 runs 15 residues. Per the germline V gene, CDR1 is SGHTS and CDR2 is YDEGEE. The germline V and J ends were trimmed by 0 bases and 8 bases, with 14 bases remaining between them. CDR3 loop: CASSLGARGNEKLFF. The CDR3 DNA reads TGTGCCAGCAGCTTGGGGGCGAGAGGGAACGAAAAACTGTTTTTT.

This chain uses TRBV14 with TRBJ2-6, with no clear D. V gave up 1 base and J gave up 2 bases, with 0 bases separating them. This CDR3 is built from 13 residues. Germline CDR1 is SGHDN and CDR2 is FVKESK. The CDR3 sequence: CASSQAGANVLTF. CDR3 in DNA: TGTGCCAGCAGCCAAGCTGGGGCCAACGTCCTGACTTTC. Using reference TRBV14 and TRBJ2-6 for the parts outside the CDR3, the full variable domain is EAGVTQFPSHSVIEKGQTVTLRCDPISGHDNLYWYRRVMGKEIKFLLHFVKESKQDESGMPNNRFLAERTGGTYSTLKVQPAELEDSGVYFCASSQAGANVLTFGAGSRLTVL.

The CDR3: CASSLEFGTQETQYF. The CDR3 DNA reads as TGTGCCAGCAGCTTAGAGTTTGGGACCCAAGAGACCCAGTACTTC. The rearrangement joins TRBV7-9 to TRBJ2-5; tentatively, D is TRBD1 or TRBD2 (5 bases each). Germline V gene lookup returns CDR1 SEHNR and CDR2 FQNEAQ (reference sequence). The V gene lost 1 base and the J gene lost 1 base, with 10 bases spanning the gap. The CDR3 extends over 15 amino acids. The full variable domain, in which reference TRBV7-9 and TRBJ2-5 provide the parts outside the CDR3, is DTGVSQNPRHKITKRGQNVTFRCDPISEHNRLYWYRQTLGQGPEFLTYFQNEAQLEKSRLLSDRFSAERPKGSFSTLEIQRTEQGDSAMYLCASSLEFGTQETQYFGPGTRLLVL.

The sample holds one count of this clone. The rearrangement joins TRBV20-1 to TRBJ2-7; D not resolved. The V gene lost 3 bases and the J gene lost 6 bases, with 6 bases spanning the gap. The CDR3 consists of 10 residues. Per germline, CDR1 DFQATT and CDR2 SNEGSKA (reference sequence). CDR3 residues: CSASSFEQYF. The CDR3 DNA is TGCAGTGCTAGTTCGTTCGAGCAGTACTTC.

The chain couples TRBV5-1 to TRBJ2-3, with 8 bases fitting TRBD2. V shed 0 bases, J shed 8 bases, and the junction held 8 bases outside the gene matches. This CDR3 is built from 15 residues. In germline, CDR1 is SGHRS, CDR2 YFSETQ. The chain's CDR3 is CASSLARGAGGTQYF. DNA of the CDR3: TGCGCCAGCAGCTTGGCTCGGGGGGCGGGAGGTACGCAGTATTTT. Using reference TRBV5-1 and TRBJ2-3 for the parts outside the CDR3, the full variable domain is KAGVTQTPRYLIKTRGQQVTLSCSPISGHRSVSWYQQTPGQGLQFLFEYFSETQRNKGNFPGRFSGRQFSNSRSEMNVSTLELGDSALYLCASSLARGAGGTQYFGPGTRLTVL.

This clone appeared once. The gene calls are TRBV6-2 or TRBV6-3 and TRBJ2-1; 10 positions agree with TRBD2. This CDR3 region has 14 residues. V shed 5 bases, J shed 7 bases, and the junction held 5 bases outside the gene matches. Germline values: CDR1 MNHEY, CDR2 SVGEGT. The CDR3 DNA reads TGTGCCAGCAGTGCGGGACTAGCGAGGAATGAGCAGTTCTTC. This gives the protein CASSAGLARNEQFF.

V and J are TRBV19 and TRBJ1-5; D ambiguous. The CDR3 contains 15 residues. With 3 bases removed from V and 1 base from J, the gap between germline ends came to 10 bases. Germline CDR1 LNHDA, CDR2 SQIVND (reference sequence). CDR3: CASSIEGPSNQPQHF. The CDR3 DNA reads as TGTGCCAGTAGTATTGAGGGTCCAAGCAATCAGCCCCAGCATTTT.

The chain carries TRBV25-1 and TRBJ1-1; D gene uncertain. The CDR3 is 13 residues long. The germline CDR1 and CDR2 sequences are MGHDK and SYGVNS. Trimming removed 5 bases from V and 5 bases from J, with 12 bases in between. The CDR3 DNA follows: TGTGCCAGCAGTCCCCGGGTAGGGACTGAAGCTTTCTTT. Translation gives CASSPRVGTEAFF.

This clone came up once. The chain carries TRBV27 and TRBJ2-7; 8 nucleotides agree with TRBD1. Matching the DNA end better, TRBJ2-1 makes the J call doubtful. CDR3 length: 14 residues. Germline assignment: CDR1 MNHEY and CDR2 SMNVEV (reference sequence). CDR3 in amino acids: CASRRDRNYNEQFF. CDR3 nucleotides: TGTGCCAGCAGGCGGGACAGGAATTACAATGAGCAGTTCTTC.

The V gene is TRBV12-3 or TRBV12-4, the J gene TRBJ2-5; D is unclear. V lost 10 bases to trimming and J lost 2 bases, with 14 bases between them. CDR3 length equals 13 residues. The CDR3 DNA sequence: TGTGCCACAGCGCAGGACCTACAAGAGACCCAGTACTTC. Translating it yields CATAQDLQETQYF.

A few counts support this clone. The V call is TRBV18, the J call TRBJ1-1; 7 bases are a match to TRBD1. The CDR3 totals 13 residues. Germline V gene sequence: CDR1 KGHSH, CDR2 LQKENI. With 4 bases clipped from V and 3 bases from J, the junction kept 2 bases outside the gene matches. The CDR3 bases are TGTGCCAGCTCACAAACAGGGGACACTGAAGCTTTCTTT. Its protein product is CASSQTGDTEAFF.

As DNA, the CDR3 is TGCGCCAGCAGCTTAACAGGGGGCGCGGGTGAAAAACTGTTTTTT. Amino acids: CASSLTGGAGEKLFF. This chain uses TRBV5-1 with TRBJ1-4; TRBD1 aligns across 9 bases. The CDR3 contains 15 residues. The ends lost 2 bases at V and 7 bases at J; junction bases unmatched: 6. CDR1 SGHRS and CDR2 YFSETQ come from the germline V gene.

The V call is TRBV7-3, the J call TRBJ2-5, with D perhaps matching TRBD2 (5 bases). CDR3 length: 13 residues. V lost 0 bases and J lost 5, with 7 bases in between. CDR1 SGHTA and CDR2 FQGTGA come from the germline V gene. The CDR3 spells CASSLTGGETQYF. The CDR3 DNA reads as TGTGCCAGCAGCTTAACAGGCGGGGAGACCCAGTACTTC.

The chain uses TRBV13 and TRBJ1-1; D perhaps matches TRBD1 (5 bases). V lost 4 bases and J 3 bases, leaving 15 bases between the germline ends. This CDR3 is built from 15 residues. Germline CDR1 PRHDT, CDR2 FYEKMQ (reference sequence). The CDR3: CASSSSGLVYTEAFF. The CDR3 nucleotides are TGTGCCAGCAGCTCCTCGGGACTGGTGTACACTGAAGCTTTCTTT.

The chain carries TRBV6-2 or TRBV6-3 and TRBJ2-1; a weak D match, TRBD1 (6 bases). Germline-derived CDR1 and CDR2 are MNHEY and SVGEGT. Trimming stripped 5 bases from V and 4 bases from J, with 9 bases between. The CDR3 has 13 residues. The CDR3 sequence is CASSRDKYNEQFF. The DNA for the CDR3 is TGTGCCAGCAGTCGGGACAAGTACAATGAGCAGTTCTTC.

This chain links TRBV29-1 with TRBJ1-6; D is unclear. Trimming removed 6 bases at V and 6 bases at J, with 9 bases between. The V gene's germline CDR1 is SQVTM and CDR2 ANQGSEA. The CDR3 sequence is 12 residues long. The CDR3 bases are TGCAGCGTCGCGGAGGGTAATTCACCCCTCCACTTT. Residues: CSVAEGNSPLHF.

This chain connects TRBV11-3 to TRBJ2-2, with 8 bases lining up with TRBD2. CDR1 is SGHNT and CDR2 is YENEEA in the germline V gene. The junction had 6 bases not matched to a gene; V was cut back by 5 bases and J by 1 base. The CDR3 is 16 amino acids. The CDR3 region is CASSRGGGMNTGELFF. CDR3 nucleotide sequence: TGTGCCAGCAGCCGTGGCGGGGGGATGAACACCGGGGAGCTGTTTTTT.

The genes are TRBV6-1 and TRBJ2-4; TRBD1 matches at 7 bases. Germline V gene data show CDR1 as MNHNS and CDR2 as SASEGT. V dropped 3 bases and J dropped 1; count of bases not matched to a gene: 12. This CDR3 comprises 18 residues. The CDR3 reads CASSEGEQGIGAKNIQYF. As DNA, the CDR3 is TGTGCCAGCAGTGAGGGCGAACAGGGGATAGGGGCCAAAAACATTCAGTACTTC.

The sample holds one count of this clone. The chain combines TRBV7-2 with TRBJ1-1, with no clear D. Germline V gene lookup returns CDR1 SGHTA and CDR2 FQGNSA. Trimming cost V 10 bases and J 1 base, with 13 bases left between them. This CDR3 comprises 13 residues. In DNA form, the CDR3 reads TGTGCCAACGGGTTAAGCGGGAACACTGAAGCTTTCTTT. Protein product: CANGLSGNTEAFF.

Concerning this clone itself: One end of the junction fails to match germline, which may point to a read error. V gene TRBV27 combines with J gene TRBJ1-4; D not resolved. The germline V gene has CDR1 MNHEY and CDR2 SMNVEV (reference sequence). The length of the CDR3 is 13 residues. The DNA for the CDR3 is TGTGCCAGCAAAGAGAGGGCTAACGAAAAACTGTTTTTT. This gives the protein CASKERANEKLFF. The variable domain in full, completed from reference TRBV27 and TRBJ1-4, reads EAQVTQNPRYLITVTGKKLTVTCSQNMNHEYMSWYRQDPGLGLRQIYYSMNVEVTDKGDVPEGYKVSRKEKRNFPLILESPSPNQTSLYFCASKERANEKLFFGSGTQLSVL.